The next 30 T cell receptor beta chains were all read from a single sample in a study of regulatory T cells in long-lasting Graves disease listed by TCRdb under 2021. Receptor libraries were prepared by multiplex PCR. Sequencing relied on an Illumina HiSeq 4000. iRepertoire HTBI primers and Arm-PCR amplification of CDR3 regions were used to construct TCR beta libraries. TCRdb passed the public sequencing reads through fastp at Q25 and MiXCR, retaining productive beta sequences. Each entry is one CDR3 protein sequence, shown with its most common DNA and genes. The sample table lists 350,000 to 450,000 distinct CDR3 sequences, about 23% of them with a count of one. Less than 30% of the sample belongs to the ten largest clones. The time point label for this specimen denotes: persistent/refractory GD, antithyroid drugs over 5 years with positive TRAb. For both TCR sequencing and RNA sequencing, RNA was extracted from PBMCs using TRIzol.

The sample in question was peripheral blood mononuclear cells (PBMCs), obtained when the disease was refractory, from a patient treated with antithyroid drugs. The origin of the receptors is a woman aged 40 to 49 with Graves disease. Donor details come from another sample of the same person, matched by shared clones.

This clonotype occurred many times. This chain connects TRBV12-3 or TRBV12-4 to TRBJ2-7; 9 positions match TRBD2. V shed 2 bases and J 2 bases; nucleotides not matched to a gene: 4. The CDR3 totals 15 residues. CDR3 nucleotides: TGTGCCAGCAGTTTATCTAGCGGGATGACCTACGAGCAGTACTTC. Translated: CASSLSSGMTYEQYF.

This clonotype was seen a handful of times. This sequence joins TRBV20-1 and TRBJ1-5; 12 bases agree with TRBD1. The DNA end lines up better with TRBJ2-3; the J call may be wrong. Germline V CDR1 and CDR2: DFQATT, SNEGSKA (reference sequence). CDR3 size: 18 residues. The CDR3 DNA sequence: TGCAGTGCTAGAGATCAAGGGACAGGGGGCGAAGGGGGACAGCCCCAGTATTTT. This gives the protein CSARDQGTGGEGGQPQYF.

This clonotype occurred many times. The V and J genes are TRBV4-1 and TRBJ2-5, with D possibly being TRBD2 (5 bases). V lost 4 bases and J lost 2, with 11 bases in between. Germline CDR1 is MGHRA and CDR2 is YSYEKL. The length of the CDR3 is 14 residues. CDR3 DNA sequence: TGCGCCAGCAGCCCGCGGGTGACACAAGAGACCCAGTACTTC. Its protein is CASSPRVTQETQYF.

In this sample, this clonotype turned up many times. The V call is TRBV7-6, the J call TRBJ1-1; D perhaps matches TRBD1 (5 bases). CDR3 length: 14 residues. Deletions cut 0 bases from V and 5 bases from J, with 10 bases between. Per germline, CDR1 SGHVS and CDR2 FNYEAQ. The CDR3 sequence is CASSLAGGKTEAFF. CDR3 nucleotides: TGTGCCAGCAGCTTAGCGGGGGGGAAGACTGAAGCTTTCTTT.

This clonotype appeared a few times. This sequence joins TRBV5-5 and TRBJ2-5; possible D gene TRBD2, 5 bases. This CDR3 is built from 14 residues. V lost 4 bases, J lost 5 bases, and 15 bases lay in between. Germline loops: CDR1 SGHKS, CDR2 YYEKEE (reference sequence). CDR3 DNA sequence: TGTGCCAGCAGCCTAATGCCCCGAGGGGAGACCCAGTACTTC. Translation gives CASSLMPRGETQYF. The variable domain in full, with the rest retrieved from reference TRBV5-5 and TRBJ2-5, is DAGVTQSPTHLIKTRGQQVTLRCSPISGHKSVSWYQQVLGQGPQFIFQYYEKEERGRGNFPDRFSARQFPNYSSELNVNALLLGDSALYLCASSLMPRGETQYFGPGTRLLVL.

Details on this clonotype: Just one base apart from a much larger clone, this may be a read error. CDR3 bases: TGCAGTCCCACGACAGGGCGAGAGCAGTACTTC. This encodes CSPTTGREQYF. The rearrangement joins TRBV20-1 to TRBJ2-7; 7 bases line up with TRBD1. Germline CDR1 reads DFQATT; CDR2 reads SNEGSKA (reference sequence). The V gene end was trimmed by 8 bases and the J gene end by 7 bases; junction bases not matched to a gene: 8. The CDR3 length is 11 residues.

This clonotype was recorded at least ten times. The chain couples TRBV6-2 or TRBV6-3 to TRBJ2-7; 12 bases are a match to TRBD2. This CDR3 comprises 17 residues. J lost 6 bases, V lost 1 base, and 10 bases had no gene match. Germline V gives CDR1 MNHEY, CDR2 SVGEGT. The CDR3 here is CASSYLPGLAGGPEQYF. The CDR3, as DNA: TGTGCCAGCAGTTACTTGCCGGGACTAGCGGGCGGTCCCGAGCAGTACTTC.

This clonotype has a count of ten or more. The V gene is TRBV7-9, the J gene TRBJ1-1; D is ambiguous. The CDR3 spans 15 residues. Trimming stripped 1 base from V and 1 base from J, with 10 bases between. The germline V gene encodes CDR1 SEHNR and CDR2 FQNEAQ (reference sequence). DNA of the CDR3: TGTGCCAGCAGCTTAGGTCACAAGACGAACACTGAAGCTTTCTTT. It specifies CASSLGHKTNTEAFF.

The J gene is TRBJ1-1, the V gene TRBV11-2, with 7 bases lining up with TRBD1. Germline V gene sequence: CDR1 SGHAT, CDR2 FQNNGV. The CDR3 spans 18 residues. V trimming: 0 bases; J trimming: 4 bases; junction bases outside the gene matches: 14. CDR3 bases: TGTGCCAGCAGCTTAGATATTAGACAGGGCGTTGTGACCACTGAAGCTTTCTTT. Its protein is CASSLDIRQGVVTTEAFF.

As regards this clonotype: One end of the junction does not line up with germline, which may come from a read error. This chain uses TRBV2 with TRBJ2-7; perhaps TRBD1 as D (5 bases). CDR1 is SNHLY and CDR2 is FYNNEI in the germline V gene. CDR3 length: 15 residues. CDR3 DNA sequence: TGTGCCAGCAGTGAATCGGCAGGGTGGTCCTACAAGCAGTACTTC. Its translation is CASSESAGWSYKQYF.

The chain joins TRBV29-1 to TRBJ1-3, with unresolved D. The germline V and J ends were trimmed by 4 bases and 6 bases, with 10 bases remaining between them. CDR3 length: 12 amino acids. Per germline, CDR1 SQVTM and CDR2 ANQGSEA. The CDR3 here is CSVVWPENTIYF. DNA for the CDR3: TGCAGCGTTGTATGGCCGGAAAACACCATATATTTT.

Ten or more counts support this clonotype. The CDR3 loop reads CASSVIAGAYEQYF. CDR3 bases: TGTGCCAGCAGTGTTATAGCGGGAGCGTACGAGCAGTACTTC. The chain recombines TRBV27 with TRBJ2-7, with 9 nucleotides matching TRBD2. The germline gives CDR1 MNHEY, CDR2 SMNVEV (reference sequence). The CDR3 consists of 14 residues. V gave up 5 bases and J gave up 4 bases; unmatched junction bases: 6.

This clonotype was counted at least ten times. The chain combines TRBV20-1 with TRBJ2-5; 9 bases are a match to TRBD1. The germline CDR1 and CDR2 sequences are DFQATT and SNEGSKA (reference sequence). The CDR3 is 14 residues long. The CDR3 spells CSVAGTGNQETQYF. CDR3 DNA: TGCAGCGTTGCCGGGACAGGGAATCAGGAGACCCAGTACTTC.

Many counts were recorded for this clonotype. The chain couples TRBV12-3 or TRBV12-4 to TRBJ2-6, with D possibly being TRBD2 (6 bases). V shed 4 bases and J shed 0 bases, with 13 bases lying between them. CDR3 size: 17 residues. The CDR3 spells CASSYGGWGSGANVLTF. DNA of the CDR3: TGTGCCAGCAGTTATGGAGGGTGGGGCTCTGGGGCCAACGTCCTGACTTTC.

This clonotype was counted ten times or more. The V gene is TRBV27, the J gene TRBJ1-1, with D unclear. Germline loops: CDR1 MNHEY, CDR2 SMNVEV (reference sequence). The CDR3 consists of 16 residues. Trimming pared 2 bases from V and 2 bases from J, leaving 15 bases between. DNA of the CDR3: TGTGCCAGCAGTTTAACCGCCTTTGGAGTCAACACTGAAGCTTTCTTT. This encodes CASSLTAFGVNTEAFF.

This clonotype came up once. One end of the junction fails to match germline, which may point to a read error. The rearrangement links TRBV13 to TRBJ2-7; D is perhaps TRBD1 (6 bases). This CDR3 has 13 residues. CDR1 and CDR2 from the germline V gene are PRHDT and FYEKMQ (reference sequence). The CDR3 is CASRGSRALEQYF. The DNA for the CDR3 is TGCGCCAGCAGGGGCTCCAGGGCCCTCGAGCAGTACTTC.

V and J are TRBV7-2 and TRBJ1-3; D is perhaps TRBD1 (5 bases). V lost 5 bases and J 0 bases, leaving 11 bases between the germline ends. The CDR3 totals 15 residues. The germline gives CDR1 SGHTA, CDR2 FQGNSA. The CDR3 is CASSPRQYSGNTIYF. DNA of the CDR3: TGTGCCAGCAGCCCCCGACAGTACTCTGGAAACACCATATATTTT.

This clonotype was counted at least ten times. The chain carries TRBV11-2 and TRBJ1-1, with a weak D call TRBD1 (6 bases). The germline gives CDR1 SGHAT, CDR2 FQNNGV. V lost 2 bases and J 14 bases, leaving 9 bases between the germline ends. The CDR3 has 10 amino acids. CDR3 sequence: CASSLRQEFF. CDR3 bases: TGTGCCAGCAGCTTAAGACAGGAGTTCTTT.

This clonotype was seen a handful of times. The chain carries TRBV7-3 and TRBJ2-5, with D perhaps TRBD2 (6 bases). V dropped 5 bases and J dropped 7 bases, with 14 bases sitting between them. Germline V lookup: CDR1 SGHTA, CDR2 FQGTGA. The CDR3 contains 13 residues. In nucleotides, the CDR3 is TGTGCCAGCAGCCCTAGTTGGCGGGGGACCCAGTACTTC. It codes for CASSPSWRGTQYF.

This clonotype was counted ten times or more. J is TRBJ2-7 and V is TRBV11-2; tentative D call: TRBD1 (5 bases). CDR3 size: 14 residues. Trimming cost V 7 bases and J 4 bases, with 17 bases left between them. Germline V gives CDR1 SGHAT, CDR2 FQNNGV. DNA of the CDR3: TGTGCCAGCACTGGGATTTGGACAACTTACGAGCAGTACTTC. Residues: CASTGIWTTYEQYF.

This clonotype was counted at least ten times. The V and J genes are TRBV28 and TRBJ1-5; 10 nucleotides agree with TRBD1. V dropped 7 bases and J dropped 7; count of bases not matched to a gene: 10. Germline assignment: CDR1 MDHEN and CDR2 SYDVKM. This CDR3 contains 15 residues. The CDR3 coding sequence is TGTGCCAGCAAGTCCGCCGGGACAGGGGTACAGCCCCAGCATTTT. As protein: CASKSAGTGVQPQHF.

The chain couples TRBV28 to TRBJ2-1; 7 bases are shared with TRBD1. Looked up from germline, CDR1 is MDHEN and CDR2 is SYDVKM. The CDR3 has 16 amino acids. V shed 6 bases and J 4 bases; nucleotides not matched to a gene: 12. The CDR3 loop reads CASRRLSGGSYNEQFF. The CDR3 nucleotides are TGTGCCAGCAGGCGCCTCTCAGGGGGTAGTTACAATGAGCAGTTCTTC.

This clonotype occurred a few times. V and J are TRBV5-1 and TRBJ2-1; 12 bases agree with TRBD2. The CDR3 has 17 amino acids. Losses at the gene ends were 3 bases for V and 1 base for J; bases not matched to a gene: 5. Germline CDR1 and CDR2: SGHRS and YFSETQ. The CDR3 DNA reads TGCGCCAGCAGCTCTGGGACTAGCGGGCGATCCTACAATGAGCAGTTCTTC. Translating it yields CASSSGTSGRSYNEQFF.

This clonotype was recorded at least ten times. The rearrangement joins TRBV11-2 to TRBJ2-2; no firm D call. V lost 6 bases, J lost 3 bases, and 2 bases lay in between. CDR3 length: 11 residues. Germline CDR1 is SGHAT and CDR2 is FQNNGV. The CDR3: CASRDTGELFF. CDR3 nucleotides: TGTGCCAGCAGAGACACCGGGGAGCTGTTTTTT. Variable domain in full (rest from reference TRBV11-2 and TRBJ2-2): EAGVAQSPRYKIIEKRQSVAFWCNPISGHATLYWYQQILGQGPKLLIQFQNNGVVDDSQLPKDRFSAERLKGVDSTLKIQPAKLEDSAVYLCASRDTGELFFGEGSRLTVL.

Only a few counts were recorded for this clonotype. This chain links TRBV7-8 with TRBJ2-7, with 14 bases lining up with TRBD2. V lost 6 bases and J lost 2; bases outside the gene matches: 9. This CDR3 spans 17 amino acids. Germline V CDR1 and CDR2: SGHVS, FQNEAQ. CDR3 DNA sequence: TGTGCCAGCAGAGGCGGACTAGCGGGAGGAGGTGCCTACGAGCAGTACTTC. It translates to CASRGGLAGGGAYEQYF. The full variable domain, completed using reference TRBV7-8 and TRBJ2-7, is GAGVSQSPRYKVAKRGQDVALRCDPISGHVSLFWYQQALGQGPEFLTYFQNEAQLDKSGLPSDRFFAERPEGSVSTLKIQRTQQEDSAVYLCASRGGLAGGGAYEQYFGPGTRLTVT.

The rearrangement links TRBV19 to TRBJ2-7; 9 positions agree with TRBD2. V was pared by 8 bases and J by 1 base, with 6 bases of the junction left unmatched. CDR1 is LNHDA, CDR2 SQIVND, per germline (reference sequence). CDR3 length: 14 residues. CDR3 in DNA: TGTGCCAGTGGTTGGACTAGCGCTTCCTACGAGCAGTACTTC. Its protein is CASGWTSASYEQYF.

This rearrangement joins TRBV6-9 to TRBJ1-2, with 7 bases aligning to TRBD1. The CDR3 runs 15 residues. Germline CDR1 reads MNHGY; CDR2 reads SVAAGI. J lost 5 bases, V lost 3 bases, and 9 bases had no gene match. This CDR3 reads CASSYLVGGVYGYTF. CDR3 coding DNA: TGTGCCAGCAGTTACTTAGTAGGGGGCGTATATGGCTACACCTTC.

This clonotype was picked up many times. V is TRBV13 and J is TRBJ2-7; 14 bases map to TRBD2. The germline V gene encodes CDR1 PRHDT and CDR2 FYEKMQ (reference sequence). Germline trimming cut 3 bases from V and 4 bases from J; bases unmatched to any gene: 5. This CDR3 spans 16 amino acids. CDR3 sequence reads: CASSFDGTSGSYEQYF. The CDR3 nucleotides are TGTGCCAGCAGCTTCGACGGGACTAGCGGGAGTTACGAGCAGTACTTC.

In its sample, this clonotype was seen many times. The CDR3 DNA reads as TGTGCCAGTAGTGGGGACGAGCAGTACTTC. Its translation is CASSGDEQYF. The rearrangement links TRBV19 to TRBJ2-7, with unresolved D. Trimming shortened V by 5 bases and J by 5 bases, and 4 bases separated the two germline ends. CDR1 is LNHDA and CDR2 is SQIVND in the germline V gene (reference sequence). The CDR3 covers 10 residues.

Notes on this clonotype: Relative to the germline gene, one junction end is altered; a read error may explain this. The chain joins TRBV28 to TRBJ2-5, with D unresolved. The germline gives CDR1 MDHEN, CDR2 SYDVKM. The CDR3 loop spans 11 amino acids. CDR3 protein: CASSFGIRLHF. The CDR3 DNA reads as TGTGCCAGCAGTTTTGGAATCCGACTCCACTTC.